The TCR beta chain under discussion was sequenced for a study of cytomegalovirus exposure and HLA in healthy donors. PCR used 60 Vbeta primers and 13 Jbeta primers. Profiled with immunoSEQ multiplex PCR; TCRdb holds only in-frame clones, not every one. The sample consists of approximately 150,000 clones, around 67% of them appearing once. The CDR3 is 14 residues long. Trimming left V 4 bases short and J 8 bases short, with 17 bases between. Germline V lookup: CDR1 LNHDA, CDR2 SQIVND (reference sequence). J is TRBJ1-2 and V is TRBV19, with D possibly TRBD1 on 6 matching bases. Sequencing was done on a sample of PBMCs. The TCR sequence derives from a woman between 18 and 30 years old in good health and CMV-seronegative. CDR3 loop: CASSTYDRLEGYTF. Written as DNA, the CDR3 is TGTGCCAGTAGTACGTACGACAGGTTGGAAGGCTACACCTTC.